These T cell receptor beta chains were read from a single sample in a study of blood T cell repertoires in COVID-19. The assay was immunoSEQ multiplex PCR, and TCRdb's table has in-frame clones only and misses some. Found here are over 14,000 clones, about 91% of them singletons; the top ten hold around 5.9%. Sequencing input: peripheral blood. The receptors derive from a human donor in a cohort sampled during active COVID-19. The CDR3 runs from the conserved cysteine through the conserved F or W. D genes are given only for firm matches. Not all rows give a size; the values are once, few, many and, for expanded clones, a class.

V,D,size,J,CDR3,DNA
TRBV27,TRBD1,.,TRBJ2-1,CASSSHRGAPSNEQFF,TGTGCCAGCAGTTCACACAGGGGCGCCCCCTCCAATGAGCAGTTCTTC
TRBV7-3,TRBD2,few,TRBJ2-7,CASSPTGLAGVTGEQYF,TGTGCCAGCAGCCCCACAGGACTAGCGGGAGTAACGGGAGAGCAGTACTTC
TRBV4-2,.,.,TRBJ1-6,CASSQDGGSLRHSPLHF,TGTGCCAGCAGCCAAGATGGGGGGTCTTTGAGACATTCACCCCTCCACTTT
TRBV19,TRBD2,.,TRBJ2-1,CASSLTSGRAPSSYNEQFF,TGTGCCAGTAGTCTAACTAGCGGGAGGGCGCCGAGCTCCTACAATGAGCAGTTCTTC
TRBV29-1,.,few,TRBJ2-7,CSVPGVDGQYF,TGCAGCGTACCAGGGGTAGATGGGCAGTACTTC
TRBV5-6,.,.,TRBJ2-3,CASSSESSGDTQYF,TGTGCCAGCAGCTCGGAGTCTTCAGGGGATACGCAGTATTTT
TRBV19,TRBD2,once,TRBJ2-7,CASSTGTSGRTYEQYF,TGTGCCAGTAGTACTGGGACTAGCGGGAGGACCTACGAGCAGTACTTC
TRBV4-2,TRBD2,.,TRBJ2-1,CASSQESGTSGSTRQIF,TGTGCCAGCAGCCAAGAAAGTGGGACTAGCGGGAGTACGCGTCAGATCTTC
TRBV19,.,.,TRBJ1-1,CASNPLWGQAFF,TGTGCCAGTAACCCTCTCTGGGGGCAAGCTTTCTTT
TRBV19,.,.,TRBJ2-2,CASSDLGLWPGELFF,TGTGCCAGTAGTGATCTGGGGCTCTGGCCCGGGGAGCTGTTTTTT
TRBV5-1,TRBD2,.,TRBJ2-7,CASSLVSSGSGSYEQYF,TGCGCCAGCAGCTTGGTGTCTAGCGGGAGTGGGTCCTACGAGCAGTACTTC
TRBV11-2,TRBD1,once,TRBJ1-1,CASSFITGVNTEAFF,TGTGCCAGCAGCTTTATAACAGGGGTGAACACTGAAGCTTTCTTT
TRBV11-2,TRBD2,.,TRBJ2-5,CASSLWEGGSKETQYF,TGTGCCAGCAGCTTGTGGGAGGGAGGCTCCAAAGAGACCCAGTACTTC
TRBV28,.,.,TRBJ2-3,CASSYLTSTDTQYF,TGTGCCAGCAGTTACTTGACTAGCACAGATACGCAGTATTTT
TRBV20-1,.,.,TRBJ2-7,CSGTSIGQYF,TGCAGTGGGACAAGCATCGGGCAGTACTTC
TRBV5-1,.,few,TRBJ2-7,CASSSGLTSYEQYF,TGCGCCAGCAGCTCGGGACTTACCTCCTACGAGCAGTACTTC
TRBV5-6,TRBD1,.,TRBJ1-5,CASSGGTGGANQPQHF,TGTGCCAGCAGCGGTGGGACAGGGGGTGCTAACCAGCCCCAGCATTTT
TRBV28,TRBD1,.,TRBJ2-7,CASSLRGRYEQYF,TGTGCCAGCAGTTTGAGGGGGCGGTACGAGCAGTACTTC
TRBV7-2,.,once,TRBJ2-2,CASSPPGTRNTGELFF,TGTGCCAGCAGCCCTCCGGGAACTCGGAACACCGGGGAGCTGTTTTTT
TRBV19,.,.,TRBJ2-1,CASSIGANEQFF,TGTGCCAGTAGTATAGGCGCGAATGAGCAGTTCTTC
TRBV4-3,.,.,TRBJ1-2,CASSQERLVPGGYTF,TGCGCCAGCAGCCAAGAGAGACTGGTCCCCGGGGGCTACACCTTC
TRBV19,.,.,TRBJ2-2,CASSILLGSSTGELFF,TGTGCCAGTAGTATACTCTTGGGGAGTAGCACCGGGGAGCTGTTTTTT